This T cell receptor (beta chain) was sequenced in a study of a mutant IDH1 vaccine in newly diagnosed glioma. Study-wide background: Treated patients were approximately 62% male, around 38% female, mean age roughly 39 years.

In its sample, this clone was seen once. The target antigen is unknown. Clones were sequenced by immunoSEQ multiplex PCR, and TCRdb holds only the in-frame ones, with some missing. The table shows approximately 50,000 clones, with roughly 91% occurring only once. Whole-study results and caveats: With respect to changes in top peripheral T cell clonotypes, pseudoprogression seemed unrelated.

Time point: week 35, safety follow-up. In the vaccine, a single dose held 300 ug of the mutant IDH1 20-mer peptide, along with topical imiquimod. CDR3 length: 15 residues. The germline V gene has CDR1 SGHTA and CDR2 FQGNSA. V lost 5 bases to trimming and J lost 8 bases, with 16 bases between them. V and J are TRBV7-2 and TRBJ1-6, with unresolved D. This sequence originates from a woman in her forties with glioma. Sample: PBMCs, taken from a glioma patient whose treatment included an IDH1 peptide vaccine. CDR3 in DNA: TGTGCCAGCAGCCTCTACAACCAAGGAGATTCACCCCTCCACTTT. Its protein product is CASSLYNQGDSPLHF.